The entry below describes one TCR beta chain. No antigen is known for it. This specimen belongs to a study of T cell responses to AZD1222 COVID-19 vaccine. Study observations and caveats: Per reports, nearly half of all spike-specific TCRs target regions that are unmutated in variants. It was only after the peak T cell response that any repertoires were sampled. Females made up more of the donors, who were largely white British, and clonal diversity may have come out too low. Vaccine-associated CD4 TCRs spanned spike, dominant at 160-218 and 743-854.

Repertoires were generated with immunoSEQ multiplex PCR, while TCRdb's copy carries only in-frame clones and drops some. The table lists tens of thousands of clones, around nine tenths of them singletons. Germline V gives CDR1 SGDLS, CDR2 YYNGEE. The CDR3 extends over 15 amino acids. V shed 6 bases, J shed 2 bases, and the junction held 6 bases outside the gene matches. Source: peripheral blood, taken 28 days after the second AZD1222 dose. This TCR came from an adult who received the AZD1222 COVID-19 vaccine. This chain links TRBV9 with TRBJ2-3; 10 bases line up with TRBD2. The CDR3 DNA is TGTGCCAGCACAGGACTAGCGGATTTCACAGATACGCAGTATTTT. Translated, it gives CASTGLADFTDTQYF.